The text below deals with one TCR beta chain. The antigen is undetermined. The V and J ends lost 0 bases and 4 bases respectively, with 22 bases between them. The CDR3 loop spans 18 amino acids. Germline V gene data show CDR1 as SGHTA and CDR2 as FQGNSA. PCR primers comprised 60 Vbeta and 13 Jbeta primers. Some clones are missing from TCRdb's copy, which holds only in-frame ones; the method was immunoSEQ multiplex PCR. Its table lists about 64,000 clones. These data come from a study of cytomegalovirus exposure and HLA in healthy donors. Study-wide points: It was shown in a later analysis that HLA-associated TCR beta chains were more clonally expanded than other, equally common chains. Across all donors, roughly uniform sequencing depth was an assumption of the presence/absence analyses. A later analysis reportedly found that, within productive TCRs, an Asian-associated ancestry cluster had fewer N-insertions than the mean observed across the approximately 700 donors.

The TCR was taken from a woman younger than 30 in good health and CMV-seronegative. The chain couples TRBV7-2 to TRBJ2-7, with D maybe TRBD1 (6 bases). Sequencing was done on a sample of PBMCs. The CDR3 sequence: CASSLANSGTPIGYEQYF. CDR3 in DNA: TGTGCCAGCAGCTTAGCGAATTCCGGGACACCGATCGGGTACGAGCAGTACTTC.